This passage covers 25 T cell receptor delta chains from one sample sequenced in a study of γδ T cells in repeated Plasmodium falciparum infection. TCRdb fed the multiplex PCR reads to CATT. The top ten clones hold under 9.5% of a sample with around 82,000 delta-chain clones, 1.4% to 1.5% of them seen once. Flow sorting of PBMC yielded separate Vgamma9/Vdelta2+ and Vdelta2-negative gammadelta T cell populations for bulk repertoire analysis. The sequenced sample was gamma-delta T cells from blood. These receptors came from a pool of human donors (malaria-infected and uninfected, not separated).

This clone was found many times. The chain has TRDV1 and TRDJ1; a weak D match, TRDD2 (6 bases). V lost 7 bases to trimming and J lost 0 bases, with 36 bases between them. The germline V gene encodes CDR1 TSWWSYY and CDR2 QGS. The CDR3 length is 22 residues. The CDR3 DNA is TGTGCTCTTGTACCCCTATCCTACGGTAGGGGGTTACTCCCATCAGACACCGATAAACTCATCTTT. It translates to CALVPLSYGRGLLPSDTDKLIF.

Regarding this clone: This likely stems from a read error, as it lies one base from a far larger clone. Other DNA sequences in this specimen translate into the identical CDR3. CDR3 coding DNA: TGTGCCTGTGACACCGGGGGGCCAGGAGATAAACTCATCTTT. It encodes CACDTGGPGDKLIF. The gene calls are TRDV2 and TRDJ1, with a possible D match to TRDD3 (5 bases). The V and J ends lost 0 bases and 5 bases respectively, with 12 bases between them. This CDR3 comprises 14 residues. Germline V gene lookup returns CDR1 GEAIGNYY and CDR2 EKD.

A word on this clone: TCRdb's listed protein matches a much larger clone and diverges from this DNA's translation at residue 18, likely through a read error; the protein shown comes from the DNA. V gene assignment gives TRDV1, but the J gene was left uncalled; the table assigns TRDD3, which was not confirmed against the DNA. Germline V lookup: CDR1 TSWWSYY, CDR2 QGS. The CDR3 runs to 19 residues. This chain's CDR3 is CALGELEWSVKGDPDKLTF. The CDR3 DNA reads TGTGCTCTTGGGGAACTAGAATGGTCGGTTAAGGGGGATCCCGATAAACTCACCTTT.

Details on this clone: The translation of this DNA and the TCRdb protein of a much larger clone differ at residue 14, probably owing to a read error; the protein shown here is translated from the DNA. The chain couples TRDV2 to TRDJ3; the D gene is possibly TRDD3 (6 bases). V lost 1 base and J 3 bases, leaving 27 bases between the germline ends. The CDR3 spans 22 residues. CDR1 is GEAIGNYY, CDR2 EKD, per germline. The CDR3 sequence: CACDTVLGTAVLTYWDTRQMFF. In DNA, the CDR3 is TGTGCCTGTGACACTGTACTGGGAACTGCGGTGTTGACGTACTGGGACACCCGACAGATGTTTTTC.

This clone has at least ten counts. A single base is all that separates this from a far larger clone, so a read error is likely. Additional DNA sequences in this sample encode the identical CDR3. The rearrangement links TRDV2 to TRDJ1; TRDD3 matches at 13 bases. The CDR3 is 18 residues long. Germline V lookup: CDR1 GEAIGNYY, CDR2 EKD. The CDR3 sequence: CACDTGYVTGGYAGKLIF. The CDR3 nucleotides are TGCGCCTGTGACACTGGCTACGTTACTGGGGGATACGCGGGTAAACTCATCTTT.

This clone has only a few counts. Translating this DNA gives a protein that differs at residue 6 from the TCRdb one, which belongs to a much larger clone; a read error is likely, and the protein shown is this translation. This chain joins TRDV1 and TRDJ1, with 8 nucleotides matching TRDD3. No J gene was available from TCRdb, and it was assigned here by a germline match of the DNA. V shed 1 base, J shed 0 bases, and the junction held 34 bases outside the gene matches. Germline V gene lookup returns CDR1 TSWWSYY and CDR2 QGS. The CDR3 runs to 26 residues. CDR3: CALGEPGRGLPTPWGRNLMYTDKLIF. The CDR3 DNA reads as TGTGCTCTTGGGGAACCGGGGAGGGGCCTTCCCACGCCCTGGGGGAGAAACCTGATGTACACCGATAAACTCATCTTT.

Notes on this clone: A far larger clone is just one base off, so this is likely a read error. Other nucleotide sequences in the sample specify the same CDR3. The V call is TRDV1, the J call TRDJ1, with TRDD3 matching over 12 bases. This CDR3 has 21 amino acids. V lost 4 bases to trimming and J lost 3 bases; unmatched junction nucleotides: 21. Germline lookup yields CDR1 TSWWSYY and CDR2 QGS. CDR3 region: CALGGTSLHHLLGDTADKLIF. The CDR3 nucleotides read TGTGCTCTTGGGGGAACTTCCCTACACCACCTACTGGGGGATACAGCCGATAAACTCATCTTT.

In its sample, this clone was seen a few times. The TCRdb protein, from a much larger clone, departs from this DNA's translation at residue 9, likely by read error; the protein shown derives from the DNA. The rearrangement uses TRDV1 and TRDJ1, with TRDD3 identical over 11 bases. No J gene is reported in TCRdb; it was inferred here by comparing the DNA with germline. The CDR3 has 24 residues. Per germline, CDR1 TSWWSYY and CDR2 QGS. The junction had 24 bases not matched to a gene; V was cut back by 0 bases and J by 0 bases. The CDR3 reads CALGELRSDLLRTGGYIHTDKLIF. As DNA, the CDR3 is TGTGCTCTTGGGGAACTCAGATCCGACCTCCTTCGTACTGGGGGATATATCCACACCGATAAACTCATCTTT.

This clone was counted at least ten times. A far larger clone is only one base removed, so a read error is likely. Other DNA sequences in this specimen translate into the identical CDR3. This chain links TRDV2 with TRDJ1; 11 nucleotides align to TRDD3. Looked up from germline, CDR1 is GEAIGNYY and CDR2 is EKD. The CDR3 has 19 amino acids. The CDR3 here is CACDTVGGGYVGYTDKLIF. Here the CDR3 DNA reads TGTGCCTGTGACACCGTAGGTGGGGGATACGTGGGGTACACCGACAAACTCATCTTT.

This clone was seen many times. TCRdb assigns this DNA the protein of a much larger clone, which departs from its translation at residue 13; this likely reflects a read error, and the protein shown comes from translating the DNA. V and J are TRDV2 and TRDJ1; the match to TRDD3 covers 8 bases. Germline V gene data show CDR1 as GEAIGNYY and CDR2 as EKD. This CDR3 contains 20 residues. V lost 0 bases and J lost 0; bases outside the gene matches: 17. The chain's CDR3 is CACDTIRVMGDAVYTDKLIF. CDR3 coding DNA: TGTGCCTGTGACACCATACGGGTTATGGGGGATGCAGTTTACACCGATAAACTCATCTTT.

This clone was detected many times. This DNA's translation differs at residue 8 from TCRdb's protein, which comes from a much larger clone; a read error is likely, and the protein shown is translated from the DNA. The chain uses TRDV2 and TRDJ2, with 7 bases that match TRDD3. The CDR3 totals 14 residues. The germline CDR1 and CDR2 sequences are GEAIGNYY and EKD. The trim removed 2 bases at V and 5 bases at J, leaving 4 bases unmatched. In DNA, the CDR3 is TGTGCCTGTGACATACTGGGGAATACAGCACAACTCTTCTTT. It is translated as CACDILGNTAQLFF.

In its sample, this clone was seen a few times. For this DNA, TCRdb reports the protein of a much larger clone, which diverges at residue 9, most likely from a read error; the protein presented here is translated directly from the DNA. This rearrangement joins TRDV3 to TRDJ1; D is perhaps TRDD3 (6 bases). Trimming removed 3 bases at V and 0 bases at J, with 29 bases between. Germline CDR1 and CDR2: TVYSNPD and GDNSRS (reference sequence). The CDR3 has 19 residues. In DNA form, the CDR3 reads TGTGCCTTCTCTAAACCGTACTGGGTGATACGATTGGACACCGATAAACTCATCTTT. It codes for CAFSKPYWVIRLDTDKLIF.

This clone was found a few times. The protein TCRdb lists belongs to a much larger clone and differs from this DNA's translation at residue 9, which points to a read error; the protein shown is made from the DNA. In nucleotides, the CDR3 is TGTGCCTGTGACACCGCGGGATACCTGAAAAGCTCCTGGGACACCCGACAGATGTTTTTC. It encodes CACDTAGYLKSSWDTRQMFF. The gene calls are TRDV2 and TRDJ3, with TRDD3 matching over 7 bases. TCRdb offers no J gene call, so here the DNA was matched to germline to obtain one. CDR1 is GEAIGNYY and CDR2 is EKD in the germline V gene. J gave up 0 bases and V 0 bases, and 10 bases lay outside the gene matches. The CDR3 totals 20 residues.

This clone was detected ten times or more. This sequence joins TRDV1 and TRDJ1, with TRDD3 matching over 9 bases. The CDR3 loop spans 16 amino acids. The germline CDR1 and CDR2 sequences are TSWWSYY and QGS. V dropped 4 bases and J dropped 0; count of bases not matched to a gene: 6. The CDR3 sequence: CALGGSPGGYTDKLIF. DNA for the CDR3: TGTGCTCTTGGGGGATCGCCTGGGGGATACACCGATAAACTCATCTTT.

This clone was found many times. This chain joins TRDV1 and TRDJ1; D remains unclear. The CDR3 runs 19 residues. Trimming removed 2 bases from V and 0 bases from J, with 22 bases in between. In germline, CDR1 is TSWWSYY, CDR2 QGS. The CDR3 DNA reads TGTGCTCTTGGGGAAGGAGGGGCACTGCACCCGGTCGACACCGATAAACTCATCTTT. Protein sequence: CALGEGGALHPVDTDKLIF.

About this clone itself: For this DNA, TCRdb reports the protein of a much larger clone, which diverges at residue 17, most likely from a read error; the protein presented here is translated directly from the DNA. No call exists for the J gene, whereas the V gene is TRDV2; no DNA check was done on the table's D call, TRDD3. The germline V gene has CDR1 GEAIGNYY and CDR2 EKD. There are 19 residues in the CDR3. The chain's CDR3 is CACDTAGGPSSWDTRQTFF. The DNA of the CDR3 is TGTGCCTGTGACACCGCGGGGGGCCCAAGCTCCTGGGACACCCGACAGACGTTTTTC.

A word on this clone: TCRdb's listed protein matches a much larger clone and diverges from this DNA's translation at residue 10, likely through a read error; the protein shown comes from the DNA. V usage is TRDV2 and J usage is TRDJ1; 8 nucleotides line up with TRDD3. Germline CDR1 is GEAIGNYY and CDR2 is EKD. Losses at the gene ends were 0 bases for V and 2 bases for J; bases not matched to a gene: 13. The CDR3 has 18 residues. The CDR3 loop reads CACDTGIGTGIQTDKLIF. DNA for the CDR3: TGTGCCTGTGACACCGGTATTGGAACGGGGATACAAACCGATAAACTCATCTTT.

As to this clone: The protein that TCRdb holds for this DNA derives from a much larger clone and differs from the translated DNA at residue 4, which likely indicates a read error; the protein shown here is translated from the DNA. The chain is built from TRDV2 and TRDJ1; D remains ambiguous. The J gene was missing in TCRdb and was found by matching the end of the DNA to germline. CDR1 and CDR2 (germline): GEAIGNYY, EKD. The CDR3 spans 17 residues. The CDR3 coding sequence is TGTGCCTGTAACACCGTAAGTACCCAACCCAACACCGATAAACTCATCTTT. Amino acids: CACNTVSTQPNTDKLIF.

Remarks on this clone: The mismatch at residue 13 between this DNA's translation and the TCRdb protein of a much larger clone likely reflects a read error; the protein shown is translated from the DNA. This sequence joins TRDV2 and TRDJ1; 12 bases agree with TRDD3. Here the J gene was assigned by germline matching of the DNA, as TCRdb has none. This CDR3 contains 20 residues. CDR1 is GEAIGNYY and CDR2 is EKD in the germline V gene. J gave up 3 bases and V 0 bases, and 16 bases lay outside the gene matches. CDR3 bases: TGTGCCTGTGACACCGTGGATCTGGGGGATACGCGTCCCAAACCCGATAAACTCATCTTT. Translating it yields CACDTVDLGDTRPKPDKLIF.

This clone was picked up a small number of times. The protein in TCRdb stems from a much larger clone and differs at residue 6 from this DNA's translation, likely a read error; here the protein is translated from the DNA. This chain uses TRDV1 with TRDJ1; 7 positions match TRDD3. The J gene, missing from TCRdb, was assigned here through DNA to germline matching. Per the germline V gene, CDR1 is TSWWSYY and CDR2 is QGS. CDR3 size: 16 residues. After removal of 5 bases from V and 5 bases from J, the junction contained 14 bases not matched to a gene. The CDR3 DNA sequence: TGTGCTCTTGGGCTATCTAGGAAGGGGATAGAAGATAAACTCATCTTT. Its translation: CALGLSRKGIEDKLIF.

Points on this clone: The TCRdb record carries a much larger clone's protein, which differs from this DNA's translation at residue 3; a read error is the likely cause, and the protein listed here is the DNA translation. This sequence joins TRDV1 and TRDJ1, with D perhaps TRDD3 (5 bases). The V gene's germline CDR1 is TSWWSYY and CDR2 QGS. The CDR3 has 16 amino acids. The CDR3, as DNA: TGTGCTTTTGGGATGTATACTTGGTCCTACACCGATAAACTCATCTTT. Its translation: CAFGMYTWSYTDKLIF.

This clone appeared many times. The V and J genes are TRDV2 and TRDJ1, with 13 bases identical to TRDD3. Trimming cost V 0 bases and J 2 bases; bases outside gene matches: 17. This CDR3 contains 21 residues. The germline gives CDR1 GEAIGNYY, CDR2 EKD. CDR3 DNA sequence: TGTGCCTGTGACACCGTTACTGGGGGATACGCAGATCGATCTAATACCGATAAACTCATCTTT. Translated, it gives CACDTVTGGYADRSNTDKLIF.

Notes on this clone: TCRdb lists the protein of a much larger clone for this DNA, which differs at residue 4, so this is likely a read error; the protein given here is translated from the DNA itself. V gene TRDV1 combines with J gene TRDJ1; 8 bases are a match to TRDD3. The CDR3 is 19 residues long. The trim removed 7 bases at V and 0 bases at J, leaving 19 bases unmatched. Per germline, CDR1 TSWWSYY and CDR2 QGS. Here the CDR3 DNA reads TGTGCTCTTGAGGACCTCTACCACTACCGTGGGGGATACACCGATAAACTCATCTTT. Amino acid sequence: CALEDLYHYRGGYTDKLIF.

This clone was observed a few times. Given a far larger clone just one base away, this is likely a sequencing read error. Other DNA sequences from this sample encode an identical CDR3 as well. The chain combines TRDV1 with TRDJ1; D remains unclear. The germline V gene has CDR1 TSWWSYY and CDR2 QGS. The CDR3 runs 16 residues. The CDR3 bases are TGTGCTCTTGGGGAACGCTACCACCCTCACACCGATAAGCTCATCTTT. The encoded protein is CALGERYHPHTDKLIF.

This clone showed up many times. This likely reflects a read error, since a far larger clone is one base away. The sample holds other DNA sequences that translate to the same CDR3. The chain uses TRDV3 and TRDJ1; a weak D match, TRDD2 (5 bases). This CDR3 spans 17 amino acids. The V end lost 0 bases, the J end lost 0 bases, and 20 bases lay between the germline ends. Germline V CDR1 and CDR2: TVYSNPD, GDNSRS (reference sequence). The CDR3 sequence: CAFSWSLRVWYTDKLIF. The CDR3 nucleotides read TGTGCCTTTAGTTGGAGCCTTCGGGTCTGGTACACCGATAAACTCATCTTT.